This passage covers 15 T cell receptor beta chains from one sample sequenced in a study of blood T cell repertoires in COVID-19. TCRdb's table, derived via immunoSEQ multiplex PCR, lists solely in-frame clones and lacks some. The table records around 240,000 clones, around 83% of them present only once. Sequenced sample: peripheral blood. The receptors originated from a woman in her forties or fifties with acute or convalescent COVID-19.

This clone was seen once. This chain links TRBV15 with TRBJ2-2; D uncertain. The CDR3 runs to 13 residues. CDR1 and CDR2 from the germline V gene are LNHNV and YYDKDF (reference sequence). V was shortened by 2 bases and J by 5 bases, with 6 bases between the two germline ends. CDR3 in amino acids: CATSRSRTGELFF. DNA for the CDR3: TGTGCCACCAGCAGATCCCGGACCGGGGAGCTGTTTTTT. Complete variable domain (other parts from reference TRBV15 and TRBJ2-2): DAMVIQNPRYQVTQFGKPVTLSCSQTLNHNVMYWYQQKSSQAPKLLFHYYDKDFNNEADTPDNFQSRRPNTSFCFLDIRSPGLGDTAMYLCATSRSRTGELFFGEGSRLTVL.

This clone occurred once. The chain carries TRBV5-1 and TRBJ2-1, with D possibly being TRBD1 (5 bases). V lost 4 bases and J 3 bases, leaving 8 bases between the germline ends. The length of the CDR3 is 13 residues. The germline gives CDR1 SGHRS, CDR2 YFSETQ. The CDR3 nucleotides read TGCGCCAGCAGCGGGGCGTACTACAATGAGCAGTTCTTC. Amino acid sequence: CASSGAYYNEQFF. Looking up the rest from reference TRBV5-1 and TRBJ2-1 gives the full variable domain: KAGVTQTPRYLIKTRGQQVTLSCSPISGHRSVSWYQQTPGQGLQFLFEYFSETQRNKGNFPGRFSGRQFSNSRSEMNVSTLELGDSALYLCASSGAYYNEQFFGPGTRLTVL.

The V gene is TRBV5-8, the J gene TRBJ1-2, with a weak D call TRBD1 (6 bases). Germline lookup yields CDR1 SGHTS and CDR2 YDEGEE. CDR3 length: 14 residues. V was cut by 3 bases and J by 9 bases, with 18 bases left in between. CDR3 bases: TGTGCCAGCAGCTCCCCGGGACAACTACCCCGCTACACCTTC. This translates into CASSSPGQLPRYTF.

The V gene is TRBV14, the J gene TRBJ1-1; D unresolved. The CDR3 extends over 15 amino acids. Per germline, CDR1 SGHDN and CDR2 FVKESK. The ends were cut back, 0 bases at V and 5 bases at J, with 13 bases in the middle. The CDR3 spells CASSQETGSGTEAFF. The CDR3 bases are TGTGCCAGCAGCCAAGAGACGGGGTCCGGGACTGAAGCTTTCTTT.

This clone was counted once. The rearrangement joins TRBV18 to TRBJ2-1; tentative D call: TRBD1 (6 bases). CDR1 is KGHSH and CDR2 is LQKENI in the germline V gene. V dropped 2 bases and J dropped 1 base, with 9 bases sitting between them. This CDR3 has 15 residues. The CDR3 sequence is CASSPEQGSYNEQFF. The CDR3 region has the DNA TGTGCCAGCTCACCAGAACAGGGATCCTACAATGAGCAGTTCTTC.

This sequence joins TRBV3-1 (or the pseudogene TRBV3-2) and TRBJ1-2; 7 bases match TRBD1. CDR3 length: 15 amino acids. With V trimmed by 4 bases and J by 5 bases, 10 bases remained unmatched. The germline CDR1 and CDR2 sequences are LGHDT and YNNKEL (reference sequence). The CDR3 here is CASSRGRQGGYGYTF. Here the CDR3 DNA reads TGTGCCAGCAGCCGCGGTCGGCAGGGGGGTTATGGCTACACCTTC.

The J gene is TRBJ1-5, the V gene TRBV6-6, with a possible D match to TRBD1 (5 bases). Germline CDR1 is MNHNY and CDR2 is SVGAGI (reference sequence). Trimming left V 8 bases short and J 3 bases short, with 8 bases between. The CDR3 is 12 amino acids. This CDR3 is CASGRDNQPQHF. In DNA, the CDR3 is TGTGCCAGCGGCAGGGACAATCAGCCCCAGCATTTT.

The CDR3 bases are TGTGCCTGGAGTGTAGAATTGGGCAGGGGGAGTTACGAGCAGTACTTC. It translates to CAWSVELGRGSYEQYF. V usage is TRBV30 and J usage is TRBJ2-7; 7 nucleotides agree with TRBD1. This CDR3 is 16 amino acids long. Germline V gene sequence: CDR1 GTSNPN, CDR2 SVGIG (reference sequence). The V and J ends lost 0 bases and 4 bases, in that order; junction bases with no gene match: 12. Combining the CDR3 with reference TRBV30 and TRBJ2-7 gives the whole variable domain SQTIHQWPATLVQPVGSPLSLECTVEGTSNPNLYWYRQAAGRGLQLLFYSVGIGQISSEVPQNLSASRPQDRQFILSSKKLLLSDSGFYLCAWSVELGRGSYEQYFGPGTRLTVT.

This rearrangement joins TRBV4-3 to TRBJ2-5, with D possibly matching TRBD1 (6 bases). The CDR3 is 14 residues long. Trimming removed 5 bases from V and 4 bases from J, with 14 bases in between. Germline V gene data show CDR1 as LGHNA and CDR2 as YSLEER. CDR3 sequence reads: CASSKTGSRETQYF. As DNA, the CDR3 is TGCGCCAGCAGCAAAACAGGGAGCCGAGAGACCCAGTACTTC.

V usage is TRBV9 and J usage is TRBJ2-7; 7 bases match TRBD1. Trimming took 3 bases from V and 1 from J; bases not matched to a gene: 10. The CDR3 loop spans 16 amino acids. The germline gives CDR1 SGDLS, CDR2 YYNGEE. The CDR3 sequence: CASSEMDRPLSYEQYF. The DNA for the CDR3 is TGTGCCAGCAGCGAAATGGACAGGCCACTATCCTACGAGCAGTACTTC. The entire variable domain, with the rest obtained from reference TRBV9 and TRBJ2-7, is as follows: DSGVTQTPKHLITATGQRVTLRCSPRSGDLSVYWYQQSLDQGLQFLIQYYNGEERAKGNILERFSAQQFPDLHSELNLSSLELGDSALYFCASSEMDRPLSYEQYFGPGTRLTVT.

The V gene is TRBV27, the J gene TRBJ2-1; 11 nucleotides match TRBD2. CDR1 and CDR2 from the germline V gene are MNHEY and SMNVEV (reference sequence). The CDR3 covers 18 residues. The V gene end was trimmed by 6 bases and the J gene end by 9 bases; junction bases not matched to a gene: 19. The chain's CDR3 is CASSPYAGTSGRLGEQFF. CDR3 bases: TGTGCCAGCAGCCCCTATGCCGGGACTAGCGGCAGGCTGGGTGAGCAGTTCTTC.

The chain employs TRBV3-1 (or the pseudogene TRBV3-2) and TRBJ2-7; the D gene is possibly TRBD1 (6 bases). The CDR3 consists of 12 residues. The germline V and J ends were trimmed by 4 bases and 6 bases, with 10 bases remaining between them. The germline V gene has CDR1 LGHDT and CDR2 YNNKEL (reference sequence). CDR3 DNA sequence: TGTGCCAGCAGCCCCCAGGGGACCGAGCAGTACTTC. Protein product: CASSPQGTEQYF.

The J gene is TRBJ2-5, the V gene TRBV6-1, with a weak D call TRBD1 (5 bases). The CDR3 is made up of 15 amino acids. The V gene's germline CDR1 is MNHNS and CDR2 SASEGT. The V end lost 1 base, the J end lost 4 bases, and 13 bases lay between the germline ends. The CDR3 reads CASSEGVRVGETQYF. For the CDR3, the DNA is TGTGCCAGCAGTGAAGGCGTCAGGGTGGGAGAGACCCAGTACTTC.

In the case of this clone: Other nucleotide sequences from this sample produce the same CDR3. The chain employs TRBV27 and TRBJ2-1; 10 nucleotides agree with TRBD2. The CDR3 is 15 residues long. Germline-derived CDR1 and CDR2 are MNHEY and SMNVEV (reference sequence). Trimming at V came to 2 bases and at J to 4 bases, leaving 2 bases not matched to a gene. CDR3 sequence reads: CASSLGTSVYNEQFF. The CDR3, as DNA: TGTGCCAGCAGTTTAGGGACTAGCGTATACAATGAGCAGTTCTTC.

The rearrangement joins TRBV7-2 to TRBJ1-2; D gene uncertain. The V end lost 5 bases, the J end lost 3 bases, and 10 bases lay between the germline ends. This CDR3 has 13 residues. CDR1 is SGHTA and CDR2 is FQGNSA in the germline V gene. The CDR3 coding sequence is TGTGCCAGCAGCCCTTTTAGCGACTATGGCTACACCTTC. This codes for CASSPFSDYGYTF.